These T cell receptor beta chains were read from a single sample in a study of shared clonotypes between healthy human individuals. Data came from immunoSEQ multiplex PCR; TCRdb stores just in-frame clones and leaves some out. The repertoire holds 2.5 million or so clones, with around nine tenths as singletons. Sequenced material: naive CD4+ T cells sorted from blood. The receptors derive from a man younger than 35 in good health. Both conserved end residues are part of each CDR3. The order of the fields is clone size, V gene, D gene, J gene, CDR3 protein, CDR3 DNA. A D gene is named only where the DNA matches it firmly. Some rows mark clone size as missing; the rest say once, few, many or name a class of expanded clone.

NA	TRBV2	NA	TRBJ2-1	CASSRQESEQFF	TGTGCCAGCAGTCGACAGGAGAGTGAGCAGTTCTTC
NA	TRBV25-1	NA	TRBJ1-5	CASSERGGDNQPQHF	TGTGCCAGCAGTGAAAGGGGGGGAGACAATCAGCCCCAGCATTTT
NA	TRBV19	TRBD1	TRBJ1-2	CASSPRAGGSYGYTF	TGTGCCAGTAGTCCCCGGGCAGGGGGGAGCTATGGCTACACCTTC
NA	TRBV6-1	NA	TRBJ2-3	CASSIRQVSTDTQYF	TGTGCCAGCAGTATTCGACAGGTGAGCACAGATACGCAGTATTTT
NA	TRBV19	TRBD1	TRBJ1-3	CASSTGTAGNTIYF	TGTGCCAGTAGTACAGGGACAGCCGGAAACACCATATATTTT
NA	TRBV27	NA	TRBJ1-2	CASSLRGVGFYGYTF	TGTGCCAGCAGCTTGCGGGGGGTCGGGTTCTATGGCTACACCTTC
NA	TRBV5-1	NA	TRBJ1-3	CASSLDGSSGNTIYF	TGCGCCAGCAGCTTGGATGGGAGCTCTGGAAACACCATATATTTT
NA	TRBV29-1	NA	TRBJ2-3	CSVESPGGRTDTQYF	TGCAGCGTTGAAAGCCCTGGGGGGCGAACAGATACGCAGTATTTT
once	TRBV6-5	NA	TRBJ1-5	CASSWTADQPQHF	TGTGCCAGCAGTTGGACCGCAGATCAGCCCCAGCATTTT
NA	TRBV19	TRBD1	TRBJ2-1	CASAGQGIDEQFF	TGTGCCTCGGCGGGACAGGGTATCGATGAGCAGTTCTTC
NA	TRBV6-5	TRBD2	TRBJ2-7	CASSSRGVTYEQYF	TGTGCCAGCAGTTCCCGGGGGGTTACCTACGAGCAGTACTTC
NA	TRBV2	NA	TRBJ2-3	CASRRTSTDTQYF	TGTGCCAGCAGGAGGACTAGCACAGATACGCAGTATTTT
NA	TRBV6-5	NA	TRBJ2-2	CASSFVSGELFF	TGTGCCAGCAGTTTTGTCTCCGGGGAGCTGTTTTTT
NA	TRBV30	NA	TRBJ1-1	CAWSTFGRGEAFF	TGTGCCTGGAGTACCTTCGGGAGGGGGGAGGCTTTCTTT
NA	TRBV25-1	TRBD2	TRBJ2-7	CASRFGTSGEQYF	TGTGCCAGCAGATTCGGGACTAGCGGCGAGCAGTACTTC
NA	TRBV6-5	TRBD1	TRBJ1-1	CASTPTTGINTEAFF	TGTGCCAGCACCCCCACGACAGGGATTAACACTGAAGCTTTCTTT
NA	TRBV5-1	NA	TRBJ2-2	CASSTPDSPRELFF	TGCGCCAGCAGCACTCCGGACTCTCCCAGGGAGCTGTTTTTT
NA	TRBV15	TRBD2	TRBJ2-3	CATSRDILAGPSSTDTQYF	TGTGCCACCAGCAGAGATATTTTAGCGGGTCCTTCTAGCACAGATACGCAGTATTTT
NA	TRBV7-6	NA	TRBJ1-3	CASSSPGTLNSGNTIYF	TGTGCCAGCAGCTCTCCCGGGACACTTAATTCTGGAAACACCATATATTTT
NA	TRBV7-6	TRBD1	TRBJ2-2	CASSFTGGTGELFF	TGTGCCAGCAGCTTCACAGGGGGTACCGGGGAGCTGTTTTTT
NA	TRBV30	NA	TRBJ1-5	CAWSVLGLSNQPQHF	TGTGCCTGGAGTGTACTTGGGCTTTCGAATCAGCCCCAGCATTTT
NA	TRBV30	TRBD2	TRBJ2-1	CAWSLGLAGEIVFF	TGTGCCTGGAGCCTAGGACTAGCGGGAGAGATTGTGTTCTTC
NA	TRBV30	NA	TRBJ2-7	CAWSVELEQYF	TGTGCCTGGAGTGTAGAGCTCGAGCAGTACTTC
NA	TRBV7-7	TRBD2	TRBJ2-1	CASSLVAGAYNEQFF	TGTGCTAGCAGCTTAGTAGCGGGAGCATACAATGAGCAGTTCTTC
NA	TRBV18	TRBD2	TRBJ2-5	CASSPFIAGEIQETQYF	TGTGCCAGCTCACCCTTTATAGCGGGAGAAATACAAGAGACCCAGTACTTC
NA	TRBV6-5	NA	TRBJ1-2	CASSPPRAGDYGYTF	TGTGCCAGCAGCCCCCCCAGGGCGGGGGATTATGGCTACACCTTC
NA	TRBV19	TRBD2	TRBJ2-1	CASSTGTSVGNEQFF	TGTGCCAGTAGTACCGGGACTAGCGTGGGCAATGAGCAGTTCTTC
NA	TRBV29-1	NA	TRBJ1-1	CSVETAGNTEAFF	TGCAGCGTTGAAACAGCAGGGAACACTGAAGCTTTCTTT
NA	TRBV5-1	NA	TRBJ1-1	CASSLGEQGLEAFF	TGCGCCAGCAGCTTGGGTGAACAGGGTCTTGAAGCTTTCTTT
NA	TRBV5-1	NA	TRBJ2-1	CASSLRPGSDNEQFF	TGCGCCAGCAGCTTGAGGCCAGGGTCCGACAATGAGCAGTTCTTC
NA	TRBV7-9	TRBD1	TRBJ1-1	CASSRPGTGNTEAFF	TGTGCCAGCAGCCGACCCGGGACAGGGAACACTGAAGCTTTCTTT
NA	TRBV5-1	TRBD1	TRBJ2-5	CASSPEDRGQETQYF	TGCGCCAGCAGCCCGGAGGACAGGGGGCAGGAGACCCAGTACTTC
NA	TRBV5-1	NA	TRBJ2-7	CASSPGAAAYEQYF	TGCGCCAGCAGCCCCGGTGCAGCCGCCTACGAGCAGTACTTC
NA	TRBV5-1	NA	TRBJ2-2	CASSLAALESGELFF	TGCGCCAGCAGCTTGGCGGCTCTGGAATCCGGGGAGCTGTTTTTT
NA	TRBV2	TRBD1	TRBJ2-2	CASSGQGSNTGELFF	TGTGCCAGCAGCGGACAGGGCTCGAACACCGGGGAGCTGTTTTTT
once	TRBV10-2	NA	TRBJ2-2	CASHMAGAAGELFF	TGCGCCAGCCACATGGCGGGGGCGGCCGGGGAGCTGTTTTTT
NA	TRBV5-4	NA	TRBJ2-2	CASSLRDSGELFF	TGTGCCAGCAGCTTGAGGGATTCCGGGGAGCTGTTTTTT
once	TRBV10-3	TRBD1	TRBJ2-5	CAISRQGQETQYF	TGTGCCATCAGTCGACAGGGCCAAGAGACCCAGTACTTC
NA	TRBV2	NA	TRBJ2-7	CASSEIRGANEQYF	TGTGCCAGCAGTGAAATAAGAGGGGCGAACGAGCAGTACTTC
NA	TRBV29-1	NA	TRBJ2-3	CSVGPKTNGHTQYF	TGCAGCGTTGGGCCCAAGACAAACGGGCATACGCAGTATTTT
NA	TRBV27	NA	TRBJ1-4	CASSQRIIGTLGEKLFF	TGTGCCAGCAGTCAGAGAATAATAGGGACCTTGGGTGAAAAACTGTTTTTT
once	TRBV9	NA	TRBJ1-6	CASSVESGPNSPLHF	TGTGCCAGCAGCGTAGAGAGCGGACCCAATTCACCCCTCCACTTT
NA	TRBV5-4	NA	TRBJ2-1	CASSSGLPEQFF	TGTGCCAGCAGCTCGGGACTGCCAGAGCAGTTCTTC
NA	TRBV5-1	NA	TRBJ2-3	CASKGGSSTDTQYF	TGCGCCAGCAAGGGCGGATCTAGCACAGATACGCAGTATTTT
NA	TRBV27	NA	TRBJ2-2	CASSLIGITGELFF	TGTGCCAGCAGTTTAATAGGGATAACCGGGGAGCTGTTTTTT
NA	TRBV9	NA	TRBJ2-1	CASSVVGRKDSEQFF	TGTGCCAGCAGCGTAGTAGGGAGGAAAGATTCTGAGCAGTTCTTC
NA	TRBV6-1	TRBD1	TRBJ2-7	CASSGGWDRGPGEQYF	TGTGCCAGCAGTGGGGGCTGGGACAGGGGTCCGGGCGAGCAGTACTTC
once	TRBV6-1	NA	TRBJ1-4	CASSAQGLGDEKLFF	TGTGCCAGCAGTGCACAGGGCCTGGGGGATGAAAAACTGTTTTTT
NA	TRBV7-2	NA	TRBJ2-1	CASILGLASSYNEQFF	TGTGCCAGCATCCTAGGGCTAGCCAGCTCCTACAATGAGCAGTTCTTC